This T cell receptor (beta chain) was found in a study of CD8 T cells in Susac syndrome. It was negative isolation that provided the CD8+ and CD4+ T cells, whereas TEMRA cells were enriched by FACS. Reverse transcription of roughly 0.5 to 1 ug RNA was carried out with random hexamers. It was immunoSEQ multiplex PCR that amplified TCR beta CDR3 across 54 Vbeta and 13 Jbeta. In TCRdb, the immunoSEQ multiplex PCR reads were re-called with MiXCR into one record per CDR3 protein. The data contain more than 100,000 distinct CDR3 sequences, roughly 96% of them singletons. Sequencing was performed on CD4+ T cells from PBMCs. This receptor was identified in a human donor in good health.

CDR3 in DNA: TGCGCCAGCAGCCCCCCGGGACTAGCGGGAGTCGGGGAGACCCAGTACTTC. Protein sequence: CASSPPGLAGVGETQYF. This chain links TRBV5-1 with TRBJ2-5; 14 nucleotides align to TRBD2. Germline lookup yields CDR1 SGHRS and CDR2 YFSETQ. CDR3 length: 17 residues. The junction had 10 bases not matched to a gene; V was cut back by 4 bases and J by 5 bases. The full variable domain, in which reference TRBV5-1 and TRBJ2-5 provide the parts outside the CDR3, is KAGVTQTPRYLIKTRGQQVTLSCSPISGHRSVSWYQQTPGQGLQFLFEYFSETQRNKGNFPGRFSGRQFSNSRSEMNVSTLELGDSALYLCASSPPGLAGVGETQYFGPGTRLLVL.